This T cell receptor beta chain was captured in a study of OX40 agonist ivuxolimab in advanced cancers. Study context: Ivuxolimab, which is an agonistic anti-OX40 (CD134) antibody, was administered to the patients.

TCRdb's copy holds only in-frame clones and misses some; the assay was immunoSEQ multiplex PCR. The sample has some 100,000 clones, about nine tenths seen once. Germline CDR1 reads KGHSH; CDR2 reads LQKENI. The CDR3 contains 17 residues. Between the trimmed V and J ends, which lost 4 bases and 8 bases, there was a span of 26 bases. The receptor was derived from an adult with an advanced solid tumor such as melanoma, head and neck, liver or kidney cancer. This rearrangement joins TRBV18 to TRBJ1-2; a possible D gene is TRBD1 (5 bases). The material sequenced was CD4+ or CD8+ T cells sorted from blood, taken in a trial of the OX40 agonist ivuxolimab. CDR3 in DNA: TGTGCCAGCTCACAGGCGCAGGGAGTCCTAGACCTCGCCGGCTACACCTTC. Its protein product is CASSQAQGVLDLAGYTF.